The source of this T cell receptor beta chain is a study of long-term antiretroviral therapy in people with HIV. In germline, CDR1 is SGHRS, CDR2 YFSETQ. V lost 7 bases, J lost 4 bases, and 20 bases lay in between. This CDR3 comprises 15 residues. Treatment for every participant with HIV took place in the United States. At the survey level, the v3.0 immunoSEQ assay was run. Only in-frame clones appear in the TCRdb table, and some are missing; sequencing was by immunoSEQ multiplex PCR. Of around 30,000 clones listed, 85% are singletons. Study outcomes and limitations: The study found that diversity rose after ART but stayed below transplant donor controls. HIV repertoires had narrower CDR3 length ranges than controls. Absence of data on ART adherence, viral resistance or therapy changes was noted.

This clone was seen only once. Its matching antigen is unknown. V and J are TRBV5-1 and TRBJ1-1; possible D gene TRBD1, 6 bases. The sample here was unsorted PBMCs, taken 2.3 years after starting antiretroviral therapy. The receptor comes from a middle-aged man with HIV. DNA for the CDR3: TGCGCCAGCCGGGTGGCTATAGGGGGAGGCACTGAAGCTTTCTTT. Translation: CASRVAIGGGTEAFF. Complete variable domain (other parts from reference TRBV5-1 and TRBJ1-1): KAGVTQTPRYLIKTRGQQVTLSCSPISGHRSVSWYQQTPGQGLQFLFEYFSETQRNKGNFPGRFSGRQFSNSRSEMNVSTLELGDSALYLCASRVAIGGGTEAFFGQGTRLTVV.